Given below is one TCR beta chain in context. Sequencing was done on patients that had shown CD8+CD57+ cell expansion by flow cytometry. The data originate from a study of CD8+CD57+ T cells in acquired aplastic anemia. Genomic DNA provided the template from which TCR beta VDJ and CDR3 profiles were obtained. One entry per CDR3 protein, called by TCRdb with MiXCR from the reads. The data contain around 200,000 distinct CDR3 sequences, approximately 51% of them singletons. The germline V and J ends were trimmed by 5 bases and 5 bases, with 17 bases remaining between them. The V gene's germline CDR1 is SGHRS and CDR2 YFSETQ. The CDR3 consists of 14 residues.

The sequenced sample consisted of sorted CD4+, CD8+, or CD8+CD57+ T cells (not recorded which) from PBMCs. The chain carries TRBV5-1 and TRBJ2-7, with D perhaps assigned TRBD1 or TRBD2 (5 bases each). This clonotype originated in a human donor with aplastic anemia. CDR3 amino acids: CASSPEVGDNEQYF. CDR3 in DNA: TGCGCCAGCAGTCCGGAGGTGGGGGATAACGAGCAGTACTTC.